These 22 T cell receptor beta chains originate from one sample sequenced in a study of OX40 agonist ivuxolimab in advanced cancers. Method: immunoSEQ multiplex PCR; TCRdb's copy keeps in-frame clones and lacks some. The sample shows around 58,000 clones, 80% to 85% of them seen only once. The source material was CD4+ or CD8+ T cells sorted from blood, sampled in a trial of the OX40 agonist ivuxolimab. These receptors came from an adult with an advanced solid tumor such as melanoma, head and neck, liver or kidney cancer.

The CDR3 protein is CAISAHQGEEDGNTIYF. The DNA of the CDR3 is TGTGCCATCAGTGCCCATCAAGGGGAGGAGGATGGAAACACCATATATTTT. The chain links TRBV10-3 to TRBJ1-3; perhaps TRBD1 as D (5 bases). V shed 4 bases and J shed 3 bases, with 19 bases lying between them. Looked up from germline, CDR1 is ENHRY and CDR2 is SYGVKD. There are 17 residues in the CDR3.

The J gene is TRBJ2-5, the V gene TRBV9; D unclear. Germline V gene lookup returns CDR1 SGDLS and CDR2 YYNGEE. This CDR3 comprises 15 residues. Trimming cost V 0 bases and J 1 base, with 10 bases left between them. As DNA, the CDR3 is TGTGCCAGCAGCGTAGGTAGCACTCGCCAAGAGACCCAGTACTTC. It specifies CASSVGSTRQETQYF.

CDR3 amino acids: CASSYAASGILDTQYF. CDR3 coding DNA: TGTGCCAGCAGTTACGCGGCTAGCGGGATCTTAGATACGCAGTATTTT. The rearrangement links TRBV6-5 to TRBJ2-3, with 9 bases aligning to TRBD2. Germline lookup yields CDR1 MNHEY and CDR2 SVGAGI. The CDR3 sequence is 16 residues long. The V segment lost 2 bases and the J segment 5 bases; nucleotides outside the gene matches: 8.

The chain's CDR3 is CASSLVGLAGDGVGELFF. The DNA of the CDR3 is TGTGCCAGCAGCTTAGTTGGACTAGCGGGAGATGGGGTCGGGGAGCTGTTTTTT. The genes are TRBV7-8 and TRBJ2-2; 13 positions agree with TRBD2. The trim removed 1 base at V and 7 bases at J, leaving 9 bases unmatched. Germline lookup yields CDR1 SGHVS and CDR2 FQNEAQ. This CDR3 contains 18 residues.

V and J are TRBV9 and TRBJ1-2, with TRBD1 identical over 7 bases. With 3 bases clipped from V and 6 bases from J, the junction kept 5 bases outside the gene matches. CDR1 SGDLS and CDR2 YYNGEE come from the germline V gene. The CDR3 is made up of 13 amino acids. The CDR3 nucleotides are TGTGCCAGCAGCGAAGGGGGCGCAGATGGCTACACCTTC. This codes for CASSEGGADGYTF. The full variable domain, with the rest looked up from reference TRBV9 and TRBJ1-2, is DSGVTQTPKHLITATGQRVTLRCSPRSGDLSVYWYQQSLDQGLQFLIQYYNGEERAKGNILERFSAQQFPDLHSELNLSSLELGDSALYFCASSEGGADGYTFGSGTRLTVV.

CDR3 nucleotide sequence: TGTGCCAGCAGTTTAACGGGGCTCGTGGGCTTGGAGACCCAGTACTTC. Its protein is CASSLTGLVGLETQYF. The chain employs TRBV27 and TRBJ2-5; D tentatively fits TRBD1 or TRBD2 (5 bases each). Germline CDR1 reads MNHEY; CDR2 reads SMNVEV (reference sequence). Trimming took off 2 bases at V and 5 bases at J, with 18 bases between the two ends. CDR3 length equals 16 residues.

The chain links TRBV7-2 to TRBJ1-1, with 8 bases aligning to TRBD1. This CDR3 contains 14 residues. The ends lost 5 bases at V and 8 bases at J; junction bases unmatched: 10. Germline values: CDR1 SGHTA, CDR2 FQGNSA. CDR3 loop: CASSGRDRTFEAFF. CDR3 bases: TGTGCCAGCAGCGGCCGGGACAGGACATTCGAAGCTTTCTTT.

The chain combines TRBV30 with TRBJ1-3; 7 bases match TRBD1. Trimming removed 3 bases from V and 0 bases from J; junction bases left unmatched: 5. Germline CDR1 is GTSNPN and CDR2 is SVGIG (reference sequence). There are 15 residues in the CDR3. The CDR3 loop reads CAWSSGQPSGNTIYF. Here the CDR3 DNA reads TGTGCCTGGAGCTCGGGACAGCCCTCTGGAAACACCATATATTTT.

The chain carries TRBV27 and TRBJ1-2; a weak D match, TRBD1 (5 bases). The CDR3 contains 15 residues. Germline V gene data show CDR1 as MNHEY and CDR2 as SMNVEV (reference sequence). The V gene lost 5 bases and the J gene lost 8 bases, with 21 bases spanning the gap. CDR3 DNA sequence: TGTGCCAGCAGTGCGGACACGTCGATAGTTGGGGGCTACACCTTC. It translates to CASSADTSIVGGYTF.

A single count supports this clone. The V and J genes are TRBV30 and TRBJ2-6; D is ambiguous. The germline V gene encodes CDR1 GTSNPN and CDR2 SVGIG (reference sequence). The length of the CDR3 is 13 residues. The V and J ends lost 3 bases and 1 base respectively, with 4 bases between them. The CDR3: CAWRRSGANVLTF. The CDR3 nucleotides read TGTGCCTGGAGAAGGTCTGGGGCCAACGTCCTGACTTTC.

J is TRBJ1-2 and V is TRBV7-2; possibly TRBD1 for D (6 bases). CDR3 length equals 15 residues. Looked up from germline, CDR1 is SGHTA and CDR2 is FQGNSA. The ends were cut back, 1 base at V and 3 bases at J, with 12 bases in the middle. The CDR3 DNA reads TGTGCCAGCAGCTTAGATCAGGGGTTTGACTATGGCTACACCTTC. This translates into CASSLDQGFDYGYTF.

This chain uses TRBV29-1 with TRBJ1-2; tentative D call: TRBD1 (5 bases). The length of the CDR3 is 10 residues. V lost 7 bases and J lost 6, with 9 bases in between. From germline, CDR1 is SQVTM and CDR2 ANQGSEA. In DNA form, the CDR3 reads TGCAGCGCCAGGGCCGATGGCTACACCTTC. Encoded protein: CSARADGYTF.

The rearrangement uses TRBV19 and TRBJ1-1; D perhaps matches TRBD1 (6 bases). Trimming pared 9 bases from V and 1 base from J, leaving 15 bases between. The CDR3 extends over 14 amino acids. Germline assignment: CDR1 LNHDA and CDR2 SQIVND (reference sequence). Written as DNA, the CDR3 is TGTGCCAGCCAACCCAGGGGTACGAACACTGAAGCTTTCTTT. Translated, it gives CASQPRGTNTEAFF. The complete variable domain, with remaining parts taken from reference TRBV19 and TRBJ1-1, reads DGGITQSPKYLFRKEGQNVTLSCEQNLNHDAMYWYRQDPGQGLRLIYYSQIVNDFQKGDIAEGYSVSREKKESFPLTVTSAQKNPTAFYLCASQPRGTNTEAFFGQGTRLTVV.

This chain joins TRBV4-2 and TRBJ2-3; 14 bases fit TRBD2. The CDR3 consists of 18 residues. Unmatched junction bases numbered 8, after V lost 5 bases and J lost 1 base. CDR1 LGHNA and CDR2 YNFKEQ come from the germline V gene. The CDR3 protein is CASSAGLAGETRTDTQYF. In DNA form, the CDR3 reads TGTGCCAGCAGCGCGGGACTAGCGGGAGAAACCCGCACAGATACGCAGTATTTT.

The genes are TRBV7-2 and TRBJ2-5, with TRBD2 matching 11 bases. This CDR3 contains 17 residues. Unmatched junction bases numbered 8, after V lost 4 bases and J lost 1 base. Germline CDR1 SGHTA, CDR2 FQGNSA. The CDR3 coding sequence is TGTGCCAGCAGCTCAAGCCCGGGACTAGCGGCCCAAGAGACCCAGTACTTC. Its translation: CASSSSPGLAAQETQYF. Complete variable domain (other parts from reference TRBV7-2 and TRBJ2-5): GAGVSQSPSNKVTEKGKDVELRCDPISGHTALYWYRQSLGQGLEFLIYFQGNSAPDKSGLPSDRFSAERTGGSVSTLTIQRTQQEDSAVYLCASSSSPGLAAQETQYFGPGTRLLVL.

This chain connects TRBV6-1 to TRBJ2-7, with TRBD2 identical over 8 bases. Germline CDR1 MNHNS, CDR2 SASEGT. Trimming cost V 6 bases and J 2 bases; bases outside gene matches: 6. This CDR3 comprises 14 residues. CDR3 sequence: CASREGLVTYEQYF. In nucleotides, the CDR3 is TGTGCCAGCAGGGAGGGACTAGTAACCTACGAGCAGTACTTC.

The table lists this clone with many counts. This rearrangement joins TRBV7-9 to TRBJ1-5, with a tentative D call TRBD1 (5 bases). Germline V gene lookup returns CDR1 SEHNR and CDR2 FQNEAQ (reference sequence). V gave up 1 base and J gave up 6 bases, with 10 bases separating them. This CDR3 comprises 14 residues. The CDR3 nucleotides are TGTGCCAGCAGCTTAGGAGGGGCTGGTCAGCCCCAGCATTTT. It specifies CASSLGGAGQPQHF.

CDR3 sequence reads: CASSLGWSQYF. CDR3 in DNA: TGTGCCAGCAGTTTGGGGTGGTCGCAGTATTTT. V is TRBV28 and J is TRBJ2-3; D ambiguous. Between the trimmed V and J ends, which lost 3 bases and 10 bases, there was a span of 8 bases. CDR3 length: 11 residues. Germline values: CDR1 MDHEN, CDR2 SYDVKM. The entire variable domain, with the rest obtained from reference TRBV28 and TRBJ2-3, is as follows: DVKVTQSSRYLVKRTGEKVFLECVQDMDHENMFWYRQDPGLGLRLIYFSYDVKMKEKGDIPEGYSVSREKKERFSLILESASTNQTSMYLCASSLGWSQYFGPGTRLTVL.

The chain employs TRBV7-2 and TRBJ2-7, with D unclear. Germline CDR1 is SGHTA and CDR2 is FQGNSA. With 0 bases removed from V and 0 bases from J, the gap between germline ends came to 6 bases. The CDR3 is made up of 14 amino acids. The CDR3 sequence is CASSLAVISYEQYF. The CDR3 region has the DNA TGTGCCAGCAGCTTAGCGGTCATCTCCTACGAGCAGTACTTC.

The chain employs TRBV5-1 and TRBJ1-1; the D gene is possibly TRBD1 (5 bases). V lost 0 bases and J lost 4, with 10 bases in between. Germline assignment: CDR1 SGHRS and CDR2 YFSETQ. The CDR3 is made up of 14 amino acids. The CDR3 loop reads CASSLVGESTEAFF. CDR3 nucleotides: TGCGCCAGCAGCTTGGTAGGGGAGAGCACTGAAGCTTTCTTT.

The J gene is TRBJ2-3, the V gene TRBV29-1, with a weak D call TRBD2 (5 bases). Germline-derived CDR1 and CDR2 are SQVTM and ANQGSEA. V was cut by 2 bases and J by 1 base, with 7 bases left in between. This CDR3 is built from 13 residues. CDR3 loop: CSVEKAGTDTQYF. The DNA of the CDR3 is TGCAGCGTTGAAAAAGCGGGCACAGATACGCAGTATTTT.

This clone has just one count. The chain's CDR3 is CASSLGAGTGVNEQYF. The CDR3 DNA reads as TGCGCCAGCAGCTTGGGGGCCGGGACAGGGGTGAACGAGCAGTACTTC. V is TRBV5-1 and J is TRBJ2-7; 10 nucleotides match TRBD1. The CDR3 runs 16 residues. J was trimmed by 5 bases and V by 0 bases; bases with no gene match: 8. CDR1 is SGHRS, CDR2 YFSETQ, per germline. Full variable domain (remainder filled in from reference TRBV5-1 and TRBJ2-7): KAGVTQTPRYLIKTRGQQVTLSCSPISGHRSVSWYQQTPGQGLQFLFEYFSETQRNKGNFPGRFSGRQFSNSRSEMNVSTLELGDSALYLCASSLGAGTGVNEQYFGPGTRLTVT.